The clone carrying this T cell receptor (beta chain) was counted many times. Germline is not matched at one junction end, which may reflect a read error. CDR3-region Arm-PCR and iRepertoire HTBI primers produced the TCR beta libraries. MiXCR, applied by TCRdb to the multiplex PCR reads, yields one record per CDR3 protein. The sample lists about 420,000 distinct CDR3 sequences, 16% occurring once. This sample was taken from a study of regulatory T cells in long-lasting Graves disease. CDR3 length: 15 amino acids. Per germline, CDR1 LGHDT and CDR2 YNNKEL (reference sequence). Stated time point: newly diagnosed GD, antithyroid drugs for less than 3 months. RNA isolated from PBMCs was used to make the TCR library. Separately, the same data were catalogued under a study of T cells in Graves' hyperthyroidism and ophthalmopathy. From that second work: Diagnosing involved the use of clinical symptoms, serum thyroxine and TRAb, thyroid ultrasound and orbital computed tomography.

This clonotype originated in a woman in her late teens or twenties with Graves disease. The V and J genes are TRBV3-1 and TRBJ2-3; D possibly corresponds to TRBD2 (6 bases). This specimen was peripheral blood mononuclear cells (PBMCs), taken at new diagnosis, from a patient treated with antithyroid drugs. In nucleotides, the CDR3 is TGTGCCAGCAGCCGACTGGCGGGAAGCATAGATACGCAGTATTTT. Amino acids: CASSRLAGSIDTQYF.